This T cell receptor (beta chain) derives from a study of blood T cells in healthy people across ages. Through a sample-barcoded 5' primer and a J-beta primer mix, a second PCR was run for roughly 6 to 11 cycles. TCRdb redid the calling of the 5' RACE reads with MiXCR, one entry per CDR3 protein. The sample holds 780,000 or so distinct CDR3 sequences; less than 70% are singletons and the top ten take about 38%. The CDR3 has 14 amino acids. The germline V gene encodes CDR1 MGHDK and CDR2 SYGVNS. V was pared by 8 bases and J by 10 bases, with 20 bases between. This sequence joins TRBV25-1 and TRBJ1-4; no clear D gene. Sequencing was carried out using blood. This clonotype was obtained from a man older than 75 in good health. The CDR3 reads CASCPAGGEAKLFF. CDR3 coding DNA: TGTGCCAGCTGTCCCGCGGGTGGGGAGGCAAAACTGTTTTTT.